This is a list of T cell receptor beta chains from one sample in a study of blood T cell repertoires in COVID-19. Clones were read by immunoSEQ multiplex PCR, and TCRdb kept only the in-frame ones, dropping some. The sample gives around 150,000 clones, roughly 80% of which show up once; around 3.2% is in the top ten. Sequencing was done on a sample of PBMCs or T cells enriched from blood (not recorded which). All receptors come from a woman between 55 and 75 years old who had recovered from COVID-19. CDR3s leave out the opening cysteine and the closing phenylalanine or tryptophan.

v_gene	j_gene	CDR3aa
TRBV12-3/TRBV12-4	TRBJ1-4	ASSLTRGEKLF
TRBV2	TRBJ1-1	ASSATGGPSEAF
TRBV6-1	TRBJ1-2	ASSEFQGTYGYT
TRBV29-1	TRBJ2-2	SGLQGSGELF
TRBV5-6	TRBJ2-5	ASSSGTGTETQY
TRBV7-2	TRBJ2-7	ASSLARTSPSWEQY
TRBV5-6	TRBJ1-3	ASSVDRHRGNTIY
TRBV10-2	TRBJ1-1	ASSDTGSTEAF
TRBV10-3	TRBJ2-1	AISELNRDTPNEQF
TRBV27	TRBJ2-3	ASSLTSGSRDTQY
TRBV10-1	TRBJ1-1	ASTIGQGTEAF
TRBV16	TRBJ1-3	ASSQDDRSGNTIY
TRBV27	TRBJ1-5	ASSPWGGANQPQH
TRBV15	TRBJ2-7	ATSGPGQNSYEQY
TRBV15	TRBJ1-1	ATSSRRENTEAF
TRBV10-2	TRBJ2-5	ASSSRQGMGETQY
TRBV28	TRBJ2-3	ASRDLGTDTQY
TRBV30	TRBJ2-7	AQRTANYEQY
TRBV9	TRBJ1-6	ASSVGQGYSPLH
TRBV30	TRBJ1-5	AWRTNSNQPQH
TRBV13	TRBJ1-6	ASSQIQGALYNSPLH
TRBV6-5	TRBJ2-2	ASRQYSANTGELF
TRBV27	TRBJ1-5	ASSLKPPPYSNQPQH
TRBV2	TRBJ2-5	ASLQGGGPQETQY
TRBV5-1	TRBJ1-1	ASSLRGEREAF
TRBV5-5	TRBJ1-6	ASSSAGTGMYSPLH
TRBV11-2	TRBJ2-1	ASSSQGADSRNEQF
TRBV7-9	TRBJ1-2	ASSSRVDTNYGYT
TRBV4-2	TRBJ1-5	ASSQEAGGNQPQH
TRBV7-9	TRBJ1-1	ASSLAHRIIGGMNTEAF
TRBV27	TRBJ2-3	ASRDRGGGTDTQY
TRBV5-6	TRBJ1-2	ASSLPGQENYGYT
TRBV30	TRBJ1-2	AWSPGDGYT
TRBV2	TRBJ2-1	ASSDPSGTSFSDEQF
TRBV6-6	TRBJ2-5	ASSRPIWRGAIQETQY
TRBV21-1	TRBJ1-1	ASSKGQEQGNTEAF
TRBV5-6	TRBJ1-1	ASSLVGRANTEAF
TRBV5-8	TRBJ1-1	ASSRDRVGTEAF
TRBV4-1	TRBJ2-3	ASSQVAGGPRETQY
TRBV19	TRBJ1-1	ASSMGSNTEAF
TRBV30	TRBJ1-5	AWRRLAGEPQH
TRBV4-1	TRBJ2-1	ASSQAPPGTGPSGEQF
TRBV2	TRBJ2-3	ASSAQKTDTQY